Listed below are T cell receptor beta chains from one sample, sequenced in a study of neurological immune-mediated disorders. TCRdb independently ran MiXCR on the 5' RACE reads; one entry per CDR3 protein. Of roughly 65,000 distinct CDR3 sequences listed, about 5.2% are singletons. Source material: PBMCs. The receptors were gathered from a human donor with multiple sclerosis. The donor label of this sample is uncertain. The CDR3 runs from the conserved cysteine through the conserved F or W. D genes are given only for firm matches. The size entry is marked missing in some rows and otherwise reads once, few, many or a size class.

J gene | D gene | V gene | clone size | CDR3 protein | CDR3 DNA
TRBJ1-5 | NA | TRBV20-1 | many | CSAGEGRGLNQPQHF | TGCAGTGCAGGGGAGGGGCGGGGCCTCAATCAGCCCCAGCATTTT
TRBJ2-2 | NA | TRBV9 | many | CASSVDGVMDTGELFF | TGTGCCAGCAGCGTAGACGGGGTTATGGACACCGGGGAGCTGTTTTTT
TRBJ1-2 | NA | TRBV2 | many | CASSGQEAYGYTF | TGTGCCAGCAGTGGACAGGAGGCCTATGGCTACACCTTC
TRBJ2-1 | NA | TRBV20-1 | many | CSALQVGSYNEQFF | TGCAGTGCGTTACAGGTTGGCTCCTACAATGAGCAGTTCTTC
TRBJ1-2 | TRBD1 | TRBV7-6 | many | CASSWTGAIYGYTF | TGTGCCAGCAGCTGGACAGGGGCCATCTATGGCTACACCTTC
TRBJ1-1 | TRBD1 | TRBV20-1 | many | CSASQGAYTEAFF | TGCAGTGCTTCACAGGGGGCGTACACTGAAGCTTTCTTT
TRBJ1-5 | TRBD1 | TRBV4-1 | many | CASSRRTGSVSNQPQHF | TGCGCCAGCAGCCGGAGGACAGGGAGTGTAAGCAATCAGCCCCAGCATTTT
TRBJ1-6 | NA | TRBV6-5 | many | CASSFSHSPLHF | TGTGCCAGCAGTTTTAGTCATTCACCCCTCCACTTT
TRBJ2-3 | TRBD2 | TRBV20-1 | many | CSARAQTSGSTDTQYF | TGCAGTGCTAGAGCCCAGACTAGCGGTAGCACAGATACGCAGTATTTT
TRBJ2-1 | NA | TRBV5-1 | many | CASSSLDSGVSYNEQFF | TGCGCCAGCAGCTCCCTCGACTCGGGGGTCTCCTACAATGAGCAGTTCTTC
TRBJ2-3 | NA | TRBV2 | many | CASSPPLGRADTQYF | TGTGCCAGCAGTCCCCCGTTGGGGCGGGCAGATACGCAGTATTTT
TRBJ2-7 | TRBD1 | TRBV6-6 | many | CASCRGAGGPREQYF | TGTGCCAGCTGTCGAGGCGCAGGGGGACCAAGAGAGCAGTACTTC
TRBJ2-3 | TRBD2 | TRBV20-1 | many | CSALERRGGADTQYF | TGCAGTGCCCTCGAGCGGCGCGGGGGGGCAGATACGCAGTATTTT
TRBJ1-4 | NA | TRBV10-3 | many | CATREQGSEKLFF | TGTGCCACCCGTGAGCAGGGAAGTGAAAAACTGTTTTTT
TRBJ1-4 | NA | TRBV6-5 | many | CASSYSRGSEKLFF | TGTGCCAGCAGTTACTCGAGAGGGAGCGAAAAACTGTTTTTT
TRBJ2-3 | TRBD2 | TRBV5-1 | many | CASSLGDYAFTDTQYF | TGCGCCAGCAGCTTGGGGGACTATGCCTTCACAGATACGCAGTATTTT
TRBJ2-2 | NA | TRBV5-1 | many | CASSPITANTGELFF | TGCGCCAGCAGCCCCATTACAGCGAACACCGGGGAGCTGTTTTTT
TRBJ1-1 | NA | TRBV5-1 | many | CASSFGGRGTEAFF | TGCGCCAGCAGCTTCGGAGGGAGGGGCACTGAAGCTTTCTTT
TRBJ1-1 | NA | TRBV5-1 | many | CASSLEGLWNTEAFF | TGCGCCAGCAGCTTGGAGGGGCTTTGGAACACTGAAGCTTTCTTT
TRBJ2-2 | NA | TRBV12-3/TRBV12-4 | many | CASSFGGIGELFF | TGTGCCAGCAGTTTCGGGGGAATCGGGGAGCTGTTTTTT
TRBJ1-2 | TRBD1 | TRBV5-5 | many | CASSERTGPYGYTF | TGTGCCAGCAGCGAACGGACAGGGCCCTATGGCTACACCTTC
TRBJ2-2 | NA | TRBV20-1 | many | CSVIKGVSGELFF | TGCAGCGTCATAAAGGGGGTTTCCGGGGAGCTGTTTTTT
TRBJ2-3 | NA | TRBV5-6 | NA | CASSLVGHEAQYF | TGTGCCAGCAGCTTGGTCGGGCACGAGGCGCAGTATTTT
TRBJ2-4 | NA | TRBV7-9 | many | CATHRPGSSPLNIQYF | TGTGCCACTCACCGTCCAGGGTCTTCCCCGTTAAACATTCAGTACTTC
TRBJ2-5 | TRBD2 | TRBV20-1 | many | CSARVPLAGEETQYF | TGCAGTGCTAGAGTCCCCCTAGCGGGGGAAGAGACCCAGTACTTC
TRBJ2-1 | NA | TRBV28 | many | CASSSGTNLDEQFF | TGTGCCAGCAGTTCCGGGACAAATTTAGATGAGCAGTTCTTC
TRBJ1-2 | NA | TRBV5-1 | medium-sized | CASSLVDRPPYGYTF | TGCGCCAGCAGCTTGGTGGACAGACCCCCATATGGCTACACCTTC
TRBJ1-5 | TRBD1 | TRBV7-8 | many | CASSPGRRGRNQPQHF | TGTGCCAGCAGCCCAGGGCGCAGGGGGAGGAATCAGCCCCAGCATTTT